This T cell receptor (beta chain) comes out of a study of blood T cell repertoires in COVID-19. This CDR3 is 17 amino acids long. With 3 bases removed from V and 6 bases from J, the gap between germline ends came to 22 bases. Germline loops: CDR1 LGHDT, CDR2 YNNKEL (reference sequence). Assay used: immunoSEQ multiplex PCR; TCRdb lists only in-frame clones, some missing. The sample yields about 260,000 clones, just under 90% seen once. The chain combines TRBV3-1 (or the pseudogene TRBV3-2) with TRBJ2-3; D remains unclear. This receptor was identified in a woman in her thirties or forties with acute or convalescent COVID-19. Sample: peripheral blood. Here the CDR3 reads CASSHRGSMESWDTQYF. The CDR3 coding sequence is TGTGCCAGCAGCCATCGTGGGTCGATGGAGTCGTGGGATACGCAGTATTTT.